The TCR beta chain described here comes from a study of blood T cell repertoires in COVID-19. For the study at large: PBMCs, B-cell-depleted T cells, or T cells were the source of the cDNA or gDNA that made up the material.

The CDR3 has 15 residues. V trimming: 0 bases; J trimming: 7 bases; junction bases outside the gene matches: 4. CDR1 is MGHRA, CDR2 YSYEKL, per germline. Methods used by the authors: Amplification of reference gene primers was used by the study to estimate nucleated cell counts. Using immunoSEQ multiplex PCR, the repertoire was profiled, and TCRdb retains in-frame clones only, with some absent. The V and J calls and clone size come from that table; D and trimming were worked out from the DNA. Of over 100,000 clones in the sample, 70% to 85% were seen once. The clonotype was recovered from a woman aged 55-70 years with acute or convalescent COVID-19. The specimen sequenced was peripheral blood. The chain joins TRBV4-1 to TRBJ2-2; 8 nucleotides align to TRBD2. The CDR3, as DNA: TGCGCCAGCAGCCAAGAACGGGGGGGCGGCGGGGAGCTGTTTTTT. Protein: CASSQERGGGGELFF.